This T cell receptor beta chain is from a study of OX40 agonist ivuxolimab in advanced cancers. About the study: Participants, about 83% male, averaged roughly 60 years of age, ranging from roughly 20 to 80.

From germline, CDR1 is SGHRS and CDR2 YFSETQ. Deletions cut 0 bases from V and 1 base from J, with 10 bases between. The CDR3 extends over 15 amino acids. Findings and limits, study-wide: On average, CD8+ T cells had more expanded clones than CD4+.

This table comes from immunoSEQ multiplex PCR, and its TCRdb copy is limited to in-frame clones, with some not included. The data contain roughly 50,000 clones, about 82% of them singletons. Of note for this clone: The antigen remains unidentified.

The sequenced sample was CD4+ or CD8+ T cells sorted from blood, obtained in a trial of the OX40 agonist ivuxolimab. This chain connects TRBV5-1 to TRBJ2-5; D call uncertain. The receptor comes from an adult with an advanced solid tumor such as melanoma, head and neck, liver or kidney cancer. CDR3 bases: TGCGCCAGCAGCTTGGCCTCGGAAACCCAAGAGACCCAGTACTTC. It specifies CASSLASETQETQYF.